These 21 T cell receptor beta chains were sequenced from one sample in a study of cytomegalovirus exposure and HLA in healthy donors. Data came from immunoSEQ multiplex PCR; TCRdb stores just in-frame clones and leaves some out. The repertoire includes 110,000 or so clones, roughly nine tenths of them detected once, and 4% sits in the top ten. Sequences were obtained from PBMCs. The receptors were gathered from a woman between 18 and 29 years old in good health and CMV-seropositive.

The chain carries TRBV5-4 and TRBJ2-5; no clear D gene. With 5 bases removed from V and 7 bases from J, the gap between germline ends came to 12 bases. The CDR3 is made up of 12 amino acids. Looked up from germline, CDR1 is SGHNT and CDR2 is YYREEE (reference sequence). The CDR3 sequence: CASSPYSGTQYF. In DNA form, the CDR3 reads TGTGCCAGCAGTCCCTACAGTGGGACCCAGTACTTC.

This chain joins TRBV4-2 and TRBJ2-1; 8 bases are shared with TRBD2. Losses at the gene ends were 3 bases for V and 3 bases for J; bases not matched to a gene: 4. Germline CDR1 LGHNA, CDR2 YNFKEQ. The CDR3 length is 15 residues. CDR3 DNA: TGTGCCAGCAGCCACCCGGGGGGGATCTACAATGAGCAGTTCTTC. Residues: CASSHPGGIYNEQFF.

The CDR3 loop is CASGPGTGNQPQHF. In DNA, the CDR3 is TGTGCTAGTGGTCCGGGGACAGGGAATCAGCCCCAGCATTTT. The chain employs TRBV12-5 and TRBJ1-5; 9 nucleotides match TRBD1. There are 14 residues in the CDR3. Germline V gene lookup returns CDR1 LGHNT and CDR2 FRNRAP. V trimming: 5 bases; J trimming: 4 bases; junction bases outside the gene matches: 3.

V gene TRBV2 combines with J gene TRBJ1-2; D might be TRBD1 (5 bases). Trimming stripped 3 bases from V and 4 bases from J, with 12 bases between. This CDR3 comprises 14 residues. Germline lookup yields CDR1 SNHLY and CDR2 FYNNEI. Here the CDR3 DNA reads TGTGCCAGCAGTGACTTTTCAGGGATCTATGGCTACACCTTC. Translation gives CASSDFSGIYGYTF. Filled out from reference TRBV2 and TRBJ1-2, the complete variable domain reads EPEVTQTPSHQVTQMGQEVILRCVPISNHLYFYWYRQILGQKVEFLVSFYNNEISEKSEIFDDQFSVERPDGSNFTLKIRSTKLEDSAMYFCASSDFSGIYGYTFGSGTRLTVV.

The chain combines TRBV5-6 with TRBJ1-2; D might be TRBD1 (5 bases). The CDR3 runs 14 residues. Per germline, CDR1 SGHDT and CDR2 YYEEEE. Trimming removed 2 bases from V and 4 bases from J, with 12 bases in between. CDR3 sequence (DNA): TGTGCCAGCAGCTTCTTTCAAGGGGTCTATGGCTACACCTTC. This sequence encodes CASSFFQGVYGYTF.

V and J are TRBV11-2 and TRBJ2-3; maybe TRBD2 (6 bases). The germline CDR1 and CDR2 sequences are SGHAT and FQNNGV. V was pared by 5 bases and J by 5 bases, with 8 bases between. The CDR3 is 12 residues long. The CDR3 here is CASSQAGDTQYF. The CDR3 DNA follows: TGTGCCAGCAGCCAAGCGGGAGATACGCAGTATTTT.

The chain recombines TRBV6-1 with TRBJ1-2; TRBD1 aligns across 7 bases. This CDR3 comprises 14 residues. V lost 8 bases, J lost 4 bases, and 10 bases stayed unmatched. Germline values: CDR1 MNHNS, CDR2 SASEGT. The CDR3 nucleotides are TGTGCCAGCGGCGACCTGGGACAGTTCTATGGCTACACCTTC. Amino acid sequence: CASGDLGQFYGYTF.

The genes are TRBV9 and TRBJ1-5; a weak D match, TRBD1 (5 bases). Germline CDR1 SGDLS, CDR2 YYNGEE. The CDR3 runs 15 residues. V was trimmed by 4 bases and J by 0 bases, leaving 11 bases between them. The CDR3 DNA is TGTGCCAGCAGCATACAGGCCGATAGCAATCAGCCCCAGCATTTT. Its translation is CASSIQADSNQPQHF. Combining the CDR3 with reference TRBV9 and TRBJ1-5 gives the whole variable domain DSGVTQTPKHLITATGQRVTLRCSPRSGDLSVYWYQQSLDQGLQFLIQYYNGEERAKGNILERFSAQQFPDLHSELNLSSLELGDSALYFCASSIQADSNQPQHFGDGTRLSIL.

The chain recombines TRBV7-3 with TRBJ2-7, with 8 bases fitting TRBD1. V dropped 1 base and J dropped 3; count of bases not matched to a gene: 14. Germline CDR1 reads SGHTA; CDR2 reads FQGTGA. The CDR3 sequence is 18 residues long. CDR3 bases: TGTGCCAGCAGCTTAAAAGTCTCTGGAGGGACAGGACACTACGAGCAGTACTTC. Encoded protein: CASSLKVSGGTGHYEQYF.

This clone has only a few counts. The chain employs TRBV5-4 and TRBJ1-5; D ambiguous. CDR3 length: 15 residues. The ends were cut back, 4 bases at V and 0 bases at J, with 11 bases in the middle. Germline V gene data show CDR1 as SGHNT and CDR2 as YYREEE (reference sequence). The CDR3: CASSTFGDSNQPQHF. Written as DNA, the CDR3 is TGTGCCAGCAGCACCTTCGGGGATAGCAATCAGCCCCAGCATTTT. The whole variable domain, filled in from reference TRBV5-4 and TRBJ1-5, reads ETGVTQSPTHLIKTRGQQVTLRCSSQSGHNTVSWYQQALGQGPQFIFQYYREEENGRGNFPPRFSGLQFPNYSSELNVNALELDDSALYLCASSTFGDSNQPQHFGDGTRLSIL.

This sequence joins TRBV10-3 and TRBJ1-2; perhaps TRBD1 as D (5 bases). CDR1 ENHRY and CDR2 SYGVKD come from the germline V gene. The CDR3 has 12 residues. V was shortened by 0 bases and J by 12 bases, with 11 bases between the two germline ends. CDR3 sequence reads: CAISESGGYHTF. The CDR3, as DNA: TGTGCCATCAGTGAGTCGGGGGGGTACCACACCTTC.

The rearrangement uses TRBV10-3 and TRBJ2-7; a weak D match, TRBD2 (6 bases). Trimming pared 3 bases from V and 2 bases from J, leaving 11 bases between. Germline V CDR1 and CDR2: ENHRY, SYGVKD. The CDR3 totals 14 residues. CDR3 DNA: TGTGCCATCAGTGATGGAGGGCCCCCCTACGAGCAGTACTTC. Its protein is CAISDGGPPYEQYF.

J is TRBJ1-2 and V is TRBV2; the D gene is possibly TRBD1 (5 bases). V gave up 3 bases and J gave up 2 bases, with 13 bases separating them. This CDR3 is built from 15 residues. Germline values: CDR1 SNHLY, CDR2 FYNNEI. In nucleotides, the CDR3 is TGTGCCAGCAGTGATCCAGCAGGGTCAAACTATGGCTACACCTTC. Its translation is CASSDPAGSNYGYTF.

V is TRBV9 and J is TRBJ2-1; maybe TRBD2 (5 bases). The CDR3 is made up of 14 amino acids. V lost 8 bases to trimming and J lost 4 bases, with 16 bases between them. Germline V gene sequence: CDR1 SGDLS, CDR2 YYNGEE. CDR3 loop: CARGGSLIYNEQFF. The CDR3 nucleotides are TGTGCCAGGGGTGGGAGCCTAATTTACAATGAGCAGTTCTTC.

This chain uses TRBV5-4 with TRBJ2-5, with TRBD2 matching over 7 bases. Germline values: CDR1 SGHNT, CDR2 YYREEE (reference sequence). This CDR3 comprises 16 residues. Trimming removed 2 bases from V and 1 base from J; junction bases left unmatched: 8. CDR3 bases: TGTGCCAGCAGCTTCGCCAGCGGGGTACTCCAAGAGACCCAGTACTTC. It encodes CASSFASGVLQETQYF.

The rearrangement links TRBV27 to TRBJ2-4; D remains unclear. The germline V gene has CDR1 MNHEY and CDR2 SMNVEV (reference sequence). V shed 7 bases and J shed 13 bases, with 8 bases lying between them. The CDR3 totals 9 residues. In DNA form, the CDR3 reads TGTGCCAGCATCCTTCCCCAGTACTTC. Its protein product is CASILPQYF.

V is TRBV18 and J is TRBJ2-2; no firm D call. The V end lost 3 bases, the J end lost 6 bases, and 2 bases lay between the germline ends. CDR1 and CDR2 from the germline V gene are KGHSH and LQKENI. CDR3 length: 11 amino acids. The CDR3 DNA reads as TGTGCCAGCTCACCCTCCGGGGAGCTGTTTTTT. This encodes CASSPSGELFF.

The chain uses TRBV29-1 and TRBJ1-1, with 9 positions matching TRBD1. The junction had 9 bases not matched to a gene; V was cut back by 7 bases and J by 3 bases. Germline-derived CDR1 and CDR2 are SQVTM and ANQGSEA. The CDR3 runs 14 residues. CDR3 loop: CSGMTGQGHTEAFF. In DNA, the CDR3 is TGCAGCGGTATGACGGGACAGGGCCACACTGAAGCTTTCTTT.

The chain links TRBV27 to TRBJ1-2, with a weak D call TRBD1 (6 bases). The CDR3 has 13 residues. CDR1 is MNHEY, CDR2 SMNVEV, per germline (reference sequence). V lost 6 bases and J 4 bases, leaving 12 bases between the germline ends. The DNA for the CDR3 is TGTGCCAGCAGCCCCCGGGGGGCCTATGGCTACACCTTC. Protein: CASSPRGAYGYTF.

The chain joins TRBV11-3 to TRBJ1-2; TRBD1 agrees at 7 bases. Germline lookup yields CDR1 SGHNT and CDR2 YENEEA. V was pared by 0 bases and J by 7 bases, with 8 bases of the junction left unmatched. The length of the CDR3 is 15 residues. This CDR3 reads CASSLDLTGRSGYTF. The CDR3 DNA sequence: TGTGCCAGCAGCTTAGATCTGACAGGGCGGTCTGGCTACACCTTC.

The V and J genes are TRBV5-1 and TRBJ2-1, with D possibly matching TRBD2 (7 bases). The CDR3 runs 16 residues. The V gene lost 4 bases and the J gene lost 0 bases, with 14 bases spanning the gap. In germline, CDR1 is SGHRS, CDR2 YFSETQ. The chain's CDR3 is CASSPGGGRSYNEQFF. DNA for the CDR3: TGCGCCAGCAGCCCGGGGGGCGGTCGCTCCTACAATGAGCAGTTCTTC.